Below, 5 T cell receptor beta chains from the same sample are listed, as sequenced in a study of regulatory T cells. Study results and limitations: Compared with autologous conventional CD4+ cells and control regulatory cells, CD3G-deficient regulatory T cells showed reduced diversity.

The antigens for these receptors are not known. The PCR used 52 TRBV and 13 TRBJ primers. Profiled with immunoSEQ multiplex PCR; TCRdb holds only in-frame clones, not every one. The sample records roughly 2,300 clones, 91% being singletons. Sequencing input: CD4+ Tregs sorted from blood. These receptors were taken from a child aged 5-17 years with CD3G deficiency.

CDR3 amino acids: CASSYSGMNGELFF. CDR3 in DNA: TGTGCCAGCAGTTACTCAGGGATGAACGGGGAGCTGTTTTTT. V is TRBV6-6 and J is TRBJ2-2; D not certain. The germline V and J ends were trimmed by 0 bases and 7 bases, with 9 bases remaining between them. Germline values: CDR1 MNHNY, CDR2 SVGAGI (reference sequence). The CDR3 sequence is 14 residues long.

V is TRBV10-1 and J is TRBJ2-5; possibly TRBD1 for D (5 bases). V shed 6 bases and J shed 9 bases, with 20 bases lying between them. The CDR3 runs to 14 residues. Germline values: CDR1 WNHNN, CDR2 SYGVQD (reference sequence). Written as DNA, the CDR3 is TGCGCCAGCAGCCAGGGTCCAGATCTCCCGTCCCAGTACTTC. Its translation is CASSQGPDLPSQYF.

CDR3 bases: TGTGCCAGCAGCATCGGACAGGGGGGCACAGATACGCAGTATTTT. Translation: CASSIGQGGTDTQYF. The chain links TRBV7-9 to TRBJ2-3; TRBD1 aligns across 10 bases. The CDR3 totals 15 residues. Germline V gives CDR1 SEHNR, CDR2 FQNEAQ (reference sequence). Germline trimming cut 5 bases from V and 1 base from J; bases unmatched to any gene: 3.

The genes are TRBV27 and TRBJ2-5; D may be TRBD1 (5 bases). V was pared by 6 bases and J by 10 bases, with 18 bases between. Germline lookup yields CDR1 MNHEY and CDR2 SMNVEV (reference sequence). The CDR3 runs 13 residues. CDR3 DNA sequence: TGTGCCAGCAGCCATCACCAGGTAGGGGACCAGTACTTC. Amino acid sequence: CASSHHQVGDQYF.

The chain combines TRBV28 with TRBJ2-4; 9 bases line up with TRBD2. The CDR3 loop spans 15 amino acids. The trim removed 2 bases at V and 7 bases at J, leaving 6 bases unmatched. In germline, CDR1 is MDHEN, CDR2 SYDVKM. CDR3 DNA sequence: TGTGCCAGCAGTTTAGCGGGAGGGCCGGGTAACATTCAGTACTTC. It is translated as CASSLAGGPGNIQYF.